A selection of T cell receptor beta chains follows, all from one sample in a study of blood T cell repertoires in COVID-19. Only in-frame clones appear in the TCRdb table, and some are missing; sequencing was by immunoSEQ multiplex PCR. Of about 100,000 clones listed, less than 90% are singletons. Sequences were obtained from peripheral blood. The receptors here all came from a young man in a cohort sampled during active COVID-19. The CDR3 runs from the conserved cysteine through the conserved F or W. A D gene is named only where the DNA matches it firmly. Clone size is not always given. Where it is, it says once, few, many or a class for expanded clones.

v_call: TRBV13; d_call: -; j_call: TRBJ2-3; clone_size: -; cdr3_nt: TGTGCCAGCAGCCCCCGGGGTATAAAGGGTACGCAGTATTTT; cdr3_aa: CASSPRGIKGTQYF
v_call: TRBV5-4; d_call: TRBD1; j_call: TRBJ2-2; clone_size: -; cdr3_nt: TGTGCCAGCAGCTACGGAGACAGGGGGGCCGGGGAGCTGTTTTTT; cdr3_aa: CASSYGDRGAGELFF
v_call: TRBV6-5; d_call: -; j_call: TRBJ2-3; clone_size: -; cdr3_nt: TGTGCCAGCGGGGGGGCCGTCACAGATACGCAGTATTTT; cdr3_aa: CASGGAVTDTQYF
v_call: TRBV6-1; d_call: TRBD2; j_call: TRBJ2-5; clone_size: -; cdr3_nt: TGTGCCAGCAGTGAAAGGGTAGCGGGATCTCAGAAGACCCAGTACTTC; cdr3_aa: CASSERVAGSQKTQYF
v_call: TRBV5-1; d_call: TRBD2; j_call: TRBJ2-7; clone_size: -; cdr3_nt: TGCGCCAGCAGCTTACTAGCGGGGGACCCCTCCTACGAGCAGTACTTC; cdr3_aa: CASSLLAGDPSYEQYF
v_call: TRBV5-1; d_call: -; j_call: TRBJ1-1; clone_size: -; cdr3_nt: TGCGCCAGCAGCTTGGGTGGAGGGCCGAAGTACGAAGCTTTCTTT; cdr3_aa: CASSLGGGPKYEAFF
v_call: TRBV19; d_call: TRBD1; j_call: TRBJ1-2; clone_size: few; cdr3_nt: TGTGCCAGTAGTAGGGACAGGGGTAAGGATGGCTACACCTTC; cdr3_aa: CASSRDRGKDGYTF
v_call: TRBV5-6; d_call: TRBD1; j_call: TRBJ2-7; clone_size: -; cdr3_nt: TGTGCCAGCTCACCGGGACAGGGCTACTACGAGCAGTACTTC; cdr3_aa: CASSPGQGYYEQYF
v_call: TRBV2; d_call: -; j_call: TRBJ1-1; clone_size: -; cdr3_nt: TGTGCCAGCAGGTCAGGGGCACTTGAAGCTTTCTTT; cdr3_aa: CASRSGALEAFF
v_call: TRBV19; d_call: TRBD1; j_call: TRBJ2-7; clone_size: -; cdr3_nt: TGTGCCAGTAGTCCCGGACAGGAACCCTACGAGCAGTACTTC; cdr3_aa: CASSPGQEPYEQYF
v_call: TRBV5-1; d_call: -; j_call: TRBJ2-6; clone_size: -; cdr3_nt: TGCGCCAGCAGCCCGCCGGGAACCCCTGGGGCCAACGTCCTGACTTTC; cdr3_aa: CASSPPGTPGANVLTF
v_call: TRBV6-4; d_call: -; j_call: TRBJ1-2; clone_size: -; cdr3_nt: TGTGCCAGCAGTGACTCGCGGGGGGCTAGGTATGGCTACACCTTC; cdr3_aa: CASSDSRGARYGYTF
v_call: TRBV5-1; d_call: TRBD2; j_call: TRBJ2-3; clone_size: -; cdr3_nt: TGCGCCAGCAGCTTGGCTGGGCGGGGGAGTACAGATACGCAGTATTTT; cdr3_aa: CASSLAGRGSTDTQYF
v_call: TRBV11-2; d_call: -; j_call: TRBJ1-4; clone_size: -; cdr3_nt: TGTGCCAGCAGCCCAGGACAGCCTACAACTAATGAAAAACTGTTTTTT; cdr3_aa: CASSPGQPTTNEKLFF
v_call: TRBV18; d_call: -; j_call: TRBJ1-2; clone_size: -; cdr3_nt: TGTGCCAGCTCACCAGCTGGTGCGGGTGGCTACACCTTC; cdr3_aa: CASSPAGAGGYTF
v_call: TRBV3-1/TRBV3-2; d_call: -; j_call: TRBJ1-4; clone_size: -; cdr3_nt: TGTGCCAGCAGCCAAGACTCGGGGGCGGGAGATGAAAAACTGTTTTTT; cdr3_aa: CASSQDSGAGDEKLFF
v_call: TRBV5-4; d_call: -; j_call: TRBJ2-2; clone_size: -; cdr3_nt: TGTGCCAGCAGCCTGCTCTCGGGTGGAGGGCTAGGGAAGGGCGGGGAGCTGTTTTTT; cdr3_aa: CASSLLSGGGLGKGGELFF
v_call: TRBV18; d_call: TRBD1; j_call: TRBJ2-4; clone_size: once; cdr3_nt: TGTGCCAGCTCGTATACAGGGGCCCCAAACATTCAGTACTTC; cdr3_aa: CASSYTGAPNIQYF
v_call: TRBV2; d_call: TRBD1; j_call: TRBJ2-7; clone_size: -; cdr3_nt: TGTGCCAGCAGAAAGGAGGGACAGGGGTCCTACGAGCAGTACTTC; cdr3_aa: CASRKEGQGSYEQYF
v_call: TRBV30; d_call: -; j_call: TRBJ1-1; clone_size: -; cdr3_nt: TGTGCCTGGGGACAGCGAAACACTGAAGCTTTCTTT; cdr3_aa: CAWGQRNTEAFF
v_call: TRBV7-3; d_call: TRBD2; j_call: TRBJ2-1; clone_size: -; cdr3_nt: TGTGCCAGCAGCTTAATTACTAGCGGGAGTTACAATGAGCAGTTCTTC; cdr3_aa: CASSLITSGSYNEQFF
v_call: TRBV18; d_call: -; j_call: TRBJ2-7; clone_size: once; cdr3_nt: TGTGCCAGCTCCCCTCGGGTGGACGAGCAGTACTTC; cdr3_aa: CASSPRVDEQYF
v_call: TRBV5-1; d_call: TRBD1; j_call: TRBJ2-5; clone_size: -; cdr3_nt: TGCGCCAGCACCAAAGGACAGGGGGAGGTGGAGACCCAGTACTTC; cdr3_aa: CASTKGQGEVETQYF
v_call: TRBV19; d_call: TRBD2; j_call: TRBJ2-3; clone_size: once; cdr3_nt: TGTGCCAGTAGTATTTTGAGGGCCGGGGGGGATGATACGCAGTATTTT; cdr3_aa: CASSILRAGGDDTQYF
v_call: TRBV7-2; d_call: TRBD1; j_call: TRBJ2-7; clone_size: -; cdr3_nt: TGTGCCAGCAGCCCCGGGCCAGGGGGCGCGTACGAGCAGTACTTC; cdr3_aa: CASSPGPGGAYEQYF
v_call: TRBV5-1; d_call: TRBD2; j_call: TRBJ2-5; clone_size: -; cdr3_nt: TGCGCCAGCAGCCAAGGGACTAGCGGAGGGGAGACCCAGTACTTC; cdr3_aa: CASSQGTSGGETQYF
v_call: TRBV7-2; d_call: TRBD1; j_call: TRBJ2-1; clone_size: -; cdr3_nt: TGTGCCAGCAGCTTGGGACAGGGTATTGGTGAGCAGTTCTTC; cdr3_aa: CASSLGQGIGEQFF
v_call: TRBV30; d_call: TRBD2; j_call: TRBJ2-5; clone_size: -; cdr3_nt: TGTGCCTGGAGGGCAGCGGGGGGGAACAAACAAGAGACCCAGTACTTC; cdr3_aa: CAWRAAGGNKQETQYF
v_call: TRBV7-2; d_call: TRBD2; j_call: TRBJ2-5; clone_size: -; cdr3_nt: TGTGCCAGCAGCTTAGCGCCTAGCGGGACCCAGTACTTC; cdr3_aa: CASSLAPSGTQYF
v_call: TRBV5-6; d_call: -; j_call: TRBJ2-1; clone_size: -; cdr3_nt: TGTGCCAGCGGTTCTAGGAGGACCAACAATGAGCAGTTCTTC; cdr3_aa: CASGSRRTNNEQFF
v_call: TRBV27; d_call: TRBD1; j_call: TRBJ2-2; clone_size: -; cdr3_nt: TGTGCCAGCAGTTTATTGAGGACAGGGCATCAGTCCGGGGAGCTGTTTTTT; cdr3_aa: CASSLLRTGHQSGELFF
v_call: TRBV19; d_call: -; j_call: TRBJ1-5; clone_size: -; cdr3_nt: TGTGCCAGTAGTATCTTTCTGTTGGCTAGCAATCAGCCCCAGCATTTT; cdr3_aa: CASSIFLLASNQPQHF
v_call: TRBV5-1; d_call: -; j_call: TRBJ1-3; clone_size: -; cdr3_nt: TGCGCCAGCAGCTTGGCGGTGACAGGCGGCGGAAACACCATATATTTT; cdr3_aa: CASSLAVTGGGNTIYF
v_call: TRBV10-3; d_call: TRBD1; j_call: TRBJ2-3; clone_size: -; cdr3_nt: TGTGCCATCAAGGGGGCAGCAAACACAGATACGCAGTATTTT; cdr3_aa: CAIKGAANTDTQYF
v_call: TRBV15; d_call: TRBD1; j_call: TRBJ2-2; clone_size: -; cdr3_nt: TGTGCCACCGGGAGACAGGGGCGACGCACCGGGGAGCTGTTTTTT; cdr3_aa: CATGRQGRRTGELFF
v_call: TRBV28; d_call: -; j_call: TRBJ2-7; clone_size: -; cdr3_nt: TGTGCCAGCAGCCTTGTCGGCGAGCAGTACTTC; cdr3_aa: CASSLVGEQYF
v_call: TRBV3-1/TRBV3-2; d_call: -; j_call: TRBJ1-2; clone_size: few; cdr3_nt: TGTGCCAGCAGCCACACAGGGAATTATGGCTACACCTTC; cdr3_aa: CASSHTGNYGYTF
v_call: TRBV10-3; d_call: TRBD1; j_call: TRBJ1-6; clone_size: -; cdr3_nt: TGTGCCACCGGGACAGAAAATTCACCCCTCCACTTT; cdr3_aa: CATGTENSPLHF
v_call: TRBV30; d_call: -; j_call: TRBJ2-7; clone_size: once; cdr3_nt: TGTGCCTGGACAGGGAAGCCCTACGAGCAGTACTTC; cdr3_aa: CAWTGKPYEQYF
v_call: TRBV9; d_call: TRBD1; j_call: TRBJ2-2; clone_size: -; cdr3_nt: TGTGCCAGCACTCCACTAATAGACAGGGTCGGGATCGGGGAGCTGTTTTTT; cdr3_aa: CASTPLIDRVGIGELFF
v_call: TRBV2; d_call: -; j_call: TRBJ1-1; clone_size: once; cdr3_nt: TGTGCCAGCAGTACACAGAACACTGAAGCTTTCTTT; cdr3_aa: CASSTQNTEAFF
v_call: TRBV6-1; d_call: TRBD1; j_call: TRBJ2-7; clone_size: -; cdr3_nt: TGTGCCAGCAGTGAACTTGTCACAGGGGTTCTCTTACCCTACGAGCAGTACTTC; cdr3_aa: CASSELVTGVLLPYEQYF
v_call: TRBV20-1; d_call: -; j_call: TRBJ2-3; clone_size: -; cdr3_nt: TGCAGTGCTAGTCTGGCGGGGGCCCTAACTACGCAGTATTTT; cdr3_aa: CSASLAGALTTQYF
v_call: TRBV19; d_call: TRBD1; j_call: TRBJ1-6; clone_size: -; cdr3_nt: TGTGCCAGTAGTGTTCGGGAACAGGGGGGGAGTAATTCACCCCTCCACTTT; cdr3_aa: CASSVREQGGSNSPLHF
v_call: TRBV4-1; d_call: -; j_call: TRBJ1-6; clone_size: -; cdr3_nt: TGCGCCAGCAGCCAAGATGGGGGCGGTAATTCACCCCTCCACTTT; cdr3_aa: CASSQDGGGNSPLHF
v_call: TRBV2; d_call: TRBD2; j_call: TRBJ2-2; clone_size: -; cdr3_nt: TGTGCCAGCAGTGGGTGGGGGACTAGCGGGGGCCGCCCGAACACCGGGGAGCTGTTTTTT; cdr3_aa: CASSGWGTSGGRPNTGELFF
v_call: TRBV7-9; d_call: -; j_call: TRBJ1-1; clone_size: -; cdr3_nt: TGTGCCAGCAGCATACAGGGCAGGAACACTGAAGCTTTCTTT; cdr3_aa: CASSIQGRNTEAFF
v_call: TRBV7-2; d_call: -; j_call: TRBJ2-7; clone_size: -; cdr3_nt: TGTGCCAGCAGCTTATGGGGCTTCGTCACCATCTCCTACGAGCAGTACTTC; cdr3_aa: CASSLWGFVTISYEQYF
v_call: TRBV18; d_call: -; j_call: TRBJ1-2; clone_size: -; cdr3_nt: TGTGCCAGCTCACCTTGGACAGATTATGGCTACACCTTC; cdr3_aa: CASSPWTDYGYTF
v_call: TRBV13; d_call: -; j_call: TRBJ1-1; clone_size: -; cdr3_nt: TGTGCCAGCAGTTACCTGGCAGAGGGAACCACTGAAGCTTTCTTT; cdr3_aa: CASSYLAEGTTEAFF
v_call: TRBV7-2; d_call: -; j_call: TRBJ2-7; clone_size: -; cdr3_nt: TGTGCCAGCAGCTCCCAGACCTACGAGCAGTACTTC; cdr3_aa: CASSSQTYEQYF
v_call: TRBV5-8; d_call: TRBD1; j_call: TRBJ1-5; clone_size: few; cdr3_nt: TGTGCCAGCAGCGTCGACAGGGGGAGTAGCAATCAGCCCCAGCATTTT; cdr3_aa: CASSVDRGSSNQPQHF
v_call: TRBV5-5; d_call: TRBD1; j_call: TRBJ2-7; clone_size: -; cdr3_nt: TGTGCCAGCAGCTTGGGACAGGGGGTGTACGAGCAGTACTTC; cdr3_aa: CASSLGQGVYEQYF
v_call: TRBV10-3; d_call: TRBD2; j_call: TRBJ2-1; clone_size: -; cdr3_nt: TGTGCCATGAAACCGACTAGCGGGGACAATGAGCAGTTCTTC; cdr3_aa: CAMKPTSGDNEQFF
v_call: TRBV4-1; d_call: TRBD1; j_call: TRBJ2-7; clone_size: once; cdr3_nt: TGCGCCAGCAGCCAGGAGACAGGGGCCTACGAGCAGTACTTC; cdr3_aa: CASSQETGAYEQYF
v_call: TRBV4-1; d_call: TRBD1; j_call: TRBJ1-5; clone_size: few; cdr3_nt: TGCGCCAGCAGCCAAGTTGGCACAGGGGTTGGTCAGCCCCAGCATTTT; cdr3_aa: CASSQVGTGVGQPQHF
v_call: TRBV5-1; d_call: -; j_call: TRBJ2-3; clone_size: -; cdr3_nt: TGCGCCAGCAGCTTACCGGGGGGCACAGATACGCAGTATTTT; cdr3_aa: CASSLPGGTDTQYF
v_call: TRBV18; d_call: -; j_call: TRBJ1-1; clone_size: -; cdr3_nt: TGTGCCAGCTCACCAGGCGGACAGTCAACCTGGAACACTGAAGCTTTCTTT; cdr3_aa: CASSPGGQSTWNTEAFF
v_call: TRBV19; d_call: TRBD2; j_call: TRBJ2-1; clone_size: once; cdr3_nt: TGTGCCAGTAGTATAGACACCACACTAGCGGGGGGCCCCTACAATGAGCAGTTCTTC; cdr3_aa: CASSIDTTLAGGPYNEQFF